This entry lists 22 T cell receptor beta chains sequenced from one sample in a study of T cells in Graves' hyperthyroidism and ophthalmopathy. Template material for amplifying TCR beta CDR3 regions consisted of RNA transcripts. A set of HTBI primers served as the primers for a first-round RT-PCR of the TCR CDR3. Each CDR3 protein is one row after TCRdb ran MiXCR on the multiplex PCR reads. This table has a few hundred thousand distinct CDR3 sequences, 15% to 20% appearing once. The specimen sequenced was blood. The origin of the receptors is a woman aged 50 to 60 with Graves' hyperthyroidism.

The chain couples TRBV7-2 to TRBJ2-4; no reliable D call. There are 16 residues in the CDR3. V was cut by 7 bases and J by 0 bases, with 16 bases left in between. Germline CDR1 SGHTA, CDR2 FQGNSA. The CDR3 is CASILVGASAKNIQYF. The CDR3 coding sequence is TGTGCCAGCATCTTGGTAGGAGCCTCAGCCAAAAACATTCAGTACTTC.

The gene calls are TRBV12-3 or TRBV12-4 and TRBJ2-7; 7 positions agree with TRBD2. Losses at the gene ends were 3 bases for V and 3 bases for J; bases not matched to a gene: 5. This CDR3 has 14 amino acids. CDR3 DNA sequence: TGTGCCAGCAGTTTGGCCGGACTAGTCTACGAGCAGTACTTC. Protein sequence: CASSLAGLVYEQYF.

This chain links TRBV19 with TRBJ2-1; no firm D call. This CDR3 region has 12 residues. CDR1 and CDR2 (germline): LNHDA, SQIVND (reference sequence). V dropped 6 bases and J dropped 6 bases, with 9 bases sitting between them. The chain's CDR3 is CASSPTFNEQFF. For the CDR3, the DNA is TGTGCCAGTAGCCCAACTTTCAATGAGCAGTTCTTC.

V usage is TRBV5-6 and J usage is TRBJ1-5, with 8 bases identical to TRBD1. CDR1 and CDR2 (germline): SGHDT, YYEEEE. Trimming removed 3 bases from V and 11 bases from J; junction bases left unmatched: 10. CDR3 length: 14 residues. In DNA, the CDR3 is TGTGCCAGCAGCTACGGGACAGGTTTACAAGCCCAGCATTTT. Amino acid sequence: CASSYGTGLQAQHF.

This clonotype was found a few times. V gene TRBV7-8 combines with J gene TRBJ2-5, with 10 bases aligning to TRBD2. With V trimmed by 2 bases and J by 2 bases, 2 bases remained unmatched. This CDR3 spans 15 amino acids. Germline V gives CDR1 SGHVS, CDR2 FQNEAQ. The CDR3 sequence: CASSLLLAGQETQYF. The DNA of the CDR3 is TGTGCCAGCAGCTTATTACTAGCGGGACAAGAGACCCAGTACTTC.

This clonotype was counted at least ten times. The chain is built from TRBV27 and TRBJ2-1; 7 bases agree with TRBD2. CDR3 length: 16 residues. Trimming at V came to 7 bases and at J to 0 bases, leaving 9 bases not matched to a gene. CDR1 and CDR2 from the germline V gene are MNHEY and SMNVEV (reference sequence). The CDR3 here is CASTIYGGNSYNEQFF. The DNA of the CDR3 is TGTGCCAGCACCATCTACGGGGGGAACTCCTACAATGAGCAGTTCTTC.

In the case of this clonotype: At one end the junction does not follow the germline gene, possibly because of a read error. CDR3 bases: TGTGCCCGGAGTGTAGGAACAGGAGACACAGATACGCAGTATTTT. This encodes CARSVGTGDTDTQYF. This chain connects TRBV30 to TRBJ2-3; D is possibly TRBD1 (5 bases). This CDR3 region has 15 residues. From germline, CDR1 is GTSNPN and CDR2 SVGIG (reference sequence).

This chain links TRBV16 with TRBJ1-1; possible D gene TRBD1, 5 bases. The CDR3 contains 11 residues. The V end was cut by 10 bases, the J end by 4 bases, with 10 bases between. CDR1 and CDR2 (germline): KGHSY, FQNENV. CDR3 coding DNA: TGTGCCAATGGGGGACCCACTGAAGCTTTCTTT. Protein: CANGGPTEAFF.

Many counts were recorded for this clonotype. The gene calls are TRBV28 and TRBJ2-7; tentatively, D is TRBD1 or TRBD2 (5 bases each). CDR3 size: 14 residues. Germline CDR1 MDHEN, CDR2 SYDVKM. V lost 3 bases and J lost 7, with 16 bases in between. DNA for the CDR3: TGTGCCAGCAGTTTGAGAGGGGTTTCGCGGGAGCAGTACTTC. It translates to CASSLRGVSREQYF.

This clonotype was seen more than once but under ten times. Written as DNA, the CDR3 is TGTGCCAGCAGGTCCGGGACACTAGTAGAGACCCAGTACTTC. This gives the protein CASRSGTLVETQYF. The chain has TRBV28 and TRBJ2-5; possibly TRBD1 for D (6 bases). Germline assignment: CDR1 MDHEN and CDR2 SYDVKM. The CDR3 loop spans 14 amino acids. Trimming cost V 6 bases and J 4 bases, with 15 bases left between them.

The chain combines TRBV10-1 with TRBJ2-1, with a tentative D call TRBD2 (6 bases). The CDR3 covers 15 residues. Germline loops: CDR1 WNHNN, CDR2 SYGVQD (reference sequence). The germline V and J ends were trimmed by 0 bases and 7 bases, with 13 bases remaining between them. The CDR3 DNA follows: TGCGCCAGCAGTGAGTCAGGCTTGGGGGGTAATGAGCAGTTCTTC. Its translation: CASSESGLGGNEQFF.

The chain employs TRBV7-2 and TRBJ2-1, with 11 positions matching TRBD2. Germline CDR1 reads SGHTA; CDR2 reads FQGNSA. With V trimmed by 4 bases and J by 4 bases, 6 bases remained unmatched. The CDR3 loop spans 16 amino acids. CDR3 residues: CASSSNSGGAYNEQFF. The CDR3, as DNA: TGTGCCAGCAGCTCTAATAGCGGGGGGGCGTACAATGAGCAGTTCTTC. The full variable domain, rest sourced from reference TRBV7-2 and TRBJ2-1, is GAGVSQSPSNKVTEKGKDVELRCDPISGHTALYWYRQSLGQGLEFLIYFQGNSAPDKSGLPSDRFSAERTGGSVSTLTIQRTQQEDSAVYLCASSSNSGGAYNEQFFGPGTRLTVL.

This chain links TRBV7-8 with TRBJ2-2; 10 nucleotides align to TRBD2. The CDR3 runs 19 residues. CDR1 and CDR2 from the germline V gene are SGHVS and FQNEAQ. With 5 bases clipped from V and 6 bases from J, the junction kept 18 bases outside the gene matches. CDR3: CASSHHPASGSGSAGELFF. The CDR3 DNA reads as TGTGCCAGCAGCCACCACCCGGCTAGCGGGAGTGGTAGCGCCGGGGAGCTGTTTTTT.

This clonotype was detected many times. V usage is TRBV10-3 and J usage is TRBJ2-3; the D gene is possibly TRBD2 (6 bases). In germline, CDR1 is ENHRY, CDR2 SYGVKD. V was clipped by 4 bases and J by 6 bases, with 17 bases between them. This CDR3 is 15 amino acids long. CDR3 sequence: CAISAGANAGDTQYF. The CDR3 nucleotides are TGTGCCATCAGTGCGGGAGCCAACGCGGGGGATACGCAGTATTTT.

This clonotype has more than one count but fewer than ten. This chain uses TRBV9 with TRBJ2-3, with 7 bases lining up with TRBD2. The CDR3 is 15 amino acids. Looked up from germline, CDR1 is SGDLS and CDR2 is YYNGEE. Losses at the gene ends were 0 bases for V and 3 bases for J; bases not matched to a gene: 4. The chain's CDR3 is CASSVDGGRTDTQYF. The CDR3 nucleotides are TGTGCCAGCAGCGTAGACGGGGGGAGGACAGATACGCAGTATTTT. Full variable domain (missing parts from reference TRBV9 and TRBJ2-3): DSGVTQTPKHLITATGQRVTLRCSPRSGDLSVYWYQQSLDQGLQFLIQYYNGEERAKGNILERFSAQQFPDLHSELNLSSLELGDSALYFCASSVDGGRTDTQYFGPGTRLTVL.

This clonotype was observed a handful of times. This chain joins TRBV12-3 or TRBV12-4 and TRBJ1-1; no reliable D call. V was shortened by 5 bases and J by 4 bases, with 11 bases between the two germline ends. The CDR3 totals 13 residues. In DNA form, the CDR3 reads TGTGCCAGCAGTCTCGGGCGATTCACTGAAGCTTTCTTT. Protein product: CASSLGRFTEAFF.

The chain is built from TRBV19 and TRBJ2-3; maybe TRBD1 (5 bases). The germline V gene encodes CDR1 LNHDA and CDR2 SQIVND (reference sequence). The CDR3 is 13 residues long. The germline V and J ends were trimmed by 6 bases and 0 bases, with 7 bases remaining between them. CDR3 loop: CASRRQSTDTQYF. In DNA form, the CDR3 reads TGTGCCAGTAGGCGACAGAGCACAGATACGCAGTATTTT. The whole variable domain, remainder taken from reference TRBV19 and TRBJ2-3, is DGGITQSPKYLFRKEGQNVTLSCEQNLNHDAMYWYRQDPGQGLRLIYYSQIVNDFQKGDIAEGYSVSREKKESFPLTVTSAQKNPTAFYLCASRRQSTDTQYFGPGTRLTVL.

The chain uses TRBV7-9 and TRBJ2-1, with 15 bases matching TRBD2. J gave up 8 bases and V 4 bases, and 6 bases lay outside the gene matches. Germline V lookup: CDR1 SEHNR, CDR2 FQNEAQ (reference sequence). The CDR3 is made up of 16 amino acids. The CDR3: CASSWTSGRAVDEQFF. Here the CDR3 DNA reads TGTGCCAGCAGCTGGACTAGCGGGAGGGCTGTGGATGAGCAGTTCTTC.

The sample holds many counts of this clonotype. V and J are TRBV28 and TRBJ1-2, with TRBD1 matching over 8 bases. The CDR3 totals 15 residues. V shed 6 bases, J shed 5 bases, and the junction held 11 bases outside the gene matches. The germline V gene encodes CDR1 MDHEN and CDR2 SYDVKM. CDR3 DNA sequence: TGTGCCAGCAGGATAACAGGGGGAAGCGGATATGGCTACACCTTC. This encodes CASRITGGSGYGYTF.

The genes are TRBV7-9 and TRBJ2-5; D remains unclear. The CDR3 is 12 residues long. Trimming took 1 base from V and 13 from J, leaving 13 bases between them. CDR1 is SEHNR and CDR2 is FQNEAQ in the germline V gene (reference sequence). The CDR3 bases are TGTGCCAGCAGCTTAGTCCCCCAAGGTCTGTACTTC. This translates into CASSLVPQGLYF.

This chain's CDR3 is CASSQAAATEAFF. The CDR3 DNA follows: TGTGCCAGCAGCCAAGCAGCGGCCACTGAAGCTTTCTTT. The J gene is TRBJ1-1, the V gene TRBV16; D gene uncertain. The V gene's germline CDR1 is KGHSY and CDR2 FQNENV. The CDR3 runs 13 residues. Between the trimmed V and J ends, which lost 2 bases and 4 bases, there was a span of 8 bases.

Notes on this clonotype: At one boundary the junction diverges from the germline segment, which might be a read error. The chain carries TRBV18 and TRBJ1-2; TRBD1 is a possible D gene (5 bases). In germline, CDR1 is KGHSH, CDR2 LQKENI. CDR3 size: 15 residues. DNA of the CDR3: TGTGCCGGCTCACCGAGAGGCAGGGAGAACTATGGCTACACCTTC. Amino acid sequence: CAGSPRGRENYGYTF.